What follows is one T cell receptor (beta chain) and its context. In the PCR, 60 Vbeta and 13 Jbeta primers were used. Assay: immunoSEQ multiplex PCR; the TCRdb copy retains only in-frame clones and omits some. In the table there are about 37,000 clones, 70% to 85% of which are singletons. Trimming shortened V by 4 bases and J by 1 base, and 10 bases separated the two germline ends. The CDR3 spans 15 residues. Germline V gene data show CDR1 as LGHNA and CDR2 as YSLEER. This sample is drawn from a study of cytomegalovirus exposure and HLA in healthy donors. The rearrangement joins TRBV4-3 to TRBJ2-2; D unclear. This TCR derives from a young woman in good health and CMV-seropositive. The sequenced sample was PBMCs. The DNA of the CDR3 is TGCGCCAGCAGCCGAGCCCCTGAGAACACCGGGGAGCTGTTTTTT. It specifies CASSRAPENTGELFF.